This TCR beta chain is from a study of cytomegalovirus exposure and HLA in healthy donors. As for the study in general: Per a later analysis, the 666 first-cohort and some 110 validation repertoires shared one platform.

Libraries were prepared by immunoSEQ multiplex PCR; TCRdb keeps only in-frame clonotypes and omits some of them. In the table there are more than 250,000 clones, roughly 90% of which are singletons. The V and J ends lost 3 bases and 10 bases, in that order; junction bases with no gene match: 10. This CDR3 has 15 residues. Germline assignment: CDR1 MRHNA and CDR2 SNTAGT. Study-level results: In vitro, a few CMV-associated chains proved specific for CMV antigens. The authors listed some 150 TCR beta chains as cytomegalovirus-associated.

Notes on this clone: What it recognizes is unknown.

The chain combines TRBV6-4 with TRBJ2-1; 9 positions agree with TRBD2. Sequencing was done on a sample of PBMCs. This clonotype was obtained from a woman aged 25 to 39 in good health and CMV-seropositive. Here the CDR3 DNA reads TGTGCCAGCAGTGAAGGGACTAGCTTGGTCGAGGAGCAGTTCTTC. This gives the protein CASSEGTSLVEEQFF.